The rows below give T cell receptor beta chains drawn from one sample of a study of spatial heterogeneity in lung cancer. TCRdb reprocessed the 5' RACE reads with MiXCR, giving one entry per CDR3 protein. The sample lists approximately 52,000 distinct CDR3 sequences; roughly 5.2% were seen once. The material sequenced was PBMCs, taken at surgery. These receptors came from a male donor with early-stage non-small cell lung cancer. Both conserved end residues are part of each CDR3. Fields, in order: V gene, J gene, D gene, clone size, CDR3 DNA, CDR3 protein. A D gene is named only where the DNA matches it firmly. Rows give clone size only sometimes, using once, few, many, or a class for an expanded clone.

v_gene: TRBV18; j_gene: TRBJ2-6; d_gene: .; abundance: many; CDR3nt: TGTGCCAGCTCAAGAAAAGGGAAAGGGCTATCTGGGGCCAACGTCCTGACTTTC; CDR3aa: CASSRKGKGLSGANVLTF
v_gene: TRBV29-1; j_gene: TRBJ2-7; d_gene: TRBD1; abundance: many; CDR3nt: TGCAGCGTTGAGAGAAGGGACAGTGATTACTACGAGCAGTACTTC; CDR3aa: CSVERRDSDYYEQYF
v_gene: TRBV27; j_gene: TRBJ2-6; d_gene: .; abundance: many; CDR3nt: TGTGCCAGCAGTTTAGGGGCCGGGTGGCCCCCCGGGGCCAACGTCCTGACTTTC; CDR3aa: CASSLGAGWPPGANVLTF
v_gene: TRBV7-8; j_gene: TRBJ1-6; d_gene: .; abundance: many; CDR3nt: TGTGCCAGCAGCCTCTTAGGCGGACCCTCACCCCTCCACTTT; CDR3aa: CASSLLGGPSPLHF
v_gene: TRBV10-3; j_gene: TRBJ2-7; d_gene: TRBD2; abundance: many; CDR3nt: TGTGCCATCAGGCCGACGGCGGGAGCAGACGAGCAGTACTTC; CDR3aa: CAIRPTAGADEQYF
v_gene: TRBV3-1; j_gene: TRBJ2-1; d_gene: .; abundance: many; CDR3nt: TGTGCCAGCAGTTATACAGACAATGAGCAGTTCTTC; CDR3aa: CASSYTDNEQFF
v_gene: TRBV28; j_gene: TRBJ2-3; d_gene: TRBD1; abundance: many; CDR3nt: TGTGCCAGCAGTGGACAGGGGACAGATACGCAGTATTTT; CDR3aa: CASSGQGTDTQYF
v_gene: TRBV19; j_gene: TRBJ2-2; d_gene: TRBD1; abundance: .; CDR3nt: TGTGCCAGCAGACAGGGGGCGGCGAACACCGGGGTGCTGTTTTTT; CDR3aa: CASRQGAANTGVLFF
v_gene: TRBV6-6; j_gene: TRBJ1-1; d_gene: .; abundance: few; CDR3nt: TGTGCCAGCAGTTACTCGACGGGTAACACTGAAGCTTTCTTT; CDR3aa: CASSYSTGNTEAFF
v_gene: TRBV5-4; j_gene: TRBJ2-5; d_gene: .; abundance: few; CDR3nt: TGTGCCAGCAGCCGGACTGGGGGAGAGACCCAGTACTTC; CDR3aa: CASSRTGGETQYF
v_gene: TRBV9; j_gene: TRBJ2-2; d_gene: .; abundance: many; CDR3nt: TGTGCCAGCAGCGTAGCTACGCGGGGGCCCCCGGACACCGGGGAGCTGTTTTTT; CDR3aa: CASSVATRGPPDTGELFF
v_gene: TRBV10-3; j_gene: TRBJ2-7; d_gene: TRBD1; abundance: many; CDR3nt: TGTGCCATCAGTGGGGACAGGGGAGGCGAGCAGTACTTC; CDR3aa: CAISGDRGGEQYF
v_gene: TRBV5-4; j_gene: TRBJ2-2; d_gene: .; abundance: many; CDR3nt: TGTGCCAGCAGCTTGGGGGGACGGGGGCCCACCGGGGAGCTGTTTTTT; CDR3aa: CASSLGGRGPTGELFF
v_gene: TRBV20-1; j_gene: TRBJ2-5; d_gene: .; abundance: many; CDR3nt: TGCAGTGCTAGAGATGGGGCTTCCCAAGAGACCCAGTACTTC; CDR3aa: CSARDGASQETQYF
v_gene: TRBV29-1; j_gene: TRBJ2-2; d_gene: .; abundance: many; CDR3nt: TGCAGCGGAGGGGTATTGAACACCGGGGAGCTGTTTTTT; CDR3aa: CSGGVLNTGELFF
v_gene: TRBV23-1; j_gene: TRBJ2-2; d_gene: TRBD1; abundance: many; CDR3nt: TGCGCCAGCAGACCAACAGGGGCCAACACCGGGGAGCTGTTTTTT; CDR3aa: CASRPTGANTGELFF
v_gene: TRBV7-2; j_gene: TRBJ2-7; d_gene: .; abundance: many; CDR3nt: TGTGCCAGCAGCTTAGTTGGGTCGTCCTACGAGCAGTACTTC; CDR3aa: CASSLVGSSYEQYF
v_gene: TRBV19; j_gene: TRBJ2-7; d_gene: .; abundance: many; CDR3nt: TGTGCCAGTAGCACCGACCGGAGTGGACGGGGGCCGGCCTACGAGCAGTACTTC; CDR3aa: CASSTDRSGRGPAYEQYF
v_gene: TRBV7-9; j_gene: TRBJ2-3; d_gene: TRBD2; abundance: many; CDR3nt: TGTGCCAGCAGCCCGAATCGGGACTACCCCGGGGATACGCAGTATTTT; CDR3aa: CASSPNRDYPGDTQYF
v_gene: TRBV11-1; j_gene: TRBJ2-3; d_gene: .; abundance: many; CDR3nt: TGTGCCAGCAGCTTATCGCTAGCGAGAACAGATACGCAGTATTTT; CDR3aa: CASSLSLARTDTQYF
v_gene: TRBV5-4; j_gene: TRBJ2-3; d_gene: TRBD2; abundance: many; CDR3nt: TGTGCCAGCAGCCTCGGACTAGCGGGAGTGGAAGATACGCAGTATTTT; CDR3aa: CASSLGLAGVEDTQYF
v_gene: TRBV20-1; j_gene: TRBJ2-3; d_gene: .; abundance: many; CDR3nt: TGCAGTGCTAGAGATCCCCAGGGGACCGCGCAACTCACAGATACGCAGTATTTT; CDR3aa: CSARDPQGTAQLTDTQYF
v_gene: TRBV7-2; j_gene: TRBJ1-1; d_gene: .; abundance: many; CDR3nt: TGTGCCAGCAGCCGACGGGTGGACACTGAAGCTTTCTTT; CDR3aa: CASSRRVDTEAFF
v_gene: TRBV18; j_gene: TRBJ2-1; d_gene: TRBD2; abundance: few; CDR3nt: TGTGCCAGCTCACTTCCCAGCGGGAGGGCCTCTAGTGAGCAGTTCTTC; CDR3aa: CASSLPSGRASSEQFF
v_gene: TRBV23-1; j_gene: TRBJ2-1; d_gene: .; abundance: many; CDR3nt: TGCGCCAGCAGTGCGGGGCGAAATGAGCAGTTCTTC; CDR3aa: CASSAGRNEQFF
v_gene: TRBV29-1; j_gene: TRBJ2-5; d_gene: .; abundance: many; CDR3nt: TGCAGCCTTGGACAAGAGACCCAGTACTTC; CDR3aa: CSLGQETQYF
v_gene: TRBV25-1; j_gene: TRBJ2-1; d_gene: .; abundance: many; CDR3nt: TGTGCCAGCAGAGACACGGGGGTAGGTGAGCAGTTCTTC; CDR3aa: CASRDTGVGEQFF
v_gene: TRBV19; j_gene: TRBJ1-5; d_gene: .; abundance: few; CDR3nt: TGTGCCAGTAGTTCTCTCGGGCCCCGAAGTGGCAATCAGCCCCAGCATTTT; CDR3aa: CASSSLGPRSGNQPQHF
v_gene: TRBV5-5; j_gene: TRBJ2-1; d_gene: TRBD2; abundance: many; CDR3nt: TGTGCCAGCAGCCGTGCCGGGACTAGCGGTTACAATGAGCAGTTCTTC; CDR3aa: CASSRAGTSGYNEQFF
v_gene: TRBV10-3; j_gene: TRBJ2-4; d_gene: .; abundance: many; CDR3nt: TGTGCCATCAGTGGCATGGACGTCAAAGCCAAAAACATTCAGTACTTC; CDR3aa: CAISGMDVKAKNIQYF
v_gene: TRBV24-1; j_gene: TRBJ2-7; d_gene: TRBD1; abundance: many; CDR3nt: TGTGCCACCAGTGGAACCGGGACAGGGGGATCCGAGCAGTACTTC; CDR3aa: CATSGTGTGGSEQYF
v_gene: TRBV20-1; j_gene: TRBJ2-1; d_gene: TRBD1; abundance: many; CDR3nt: TGCAGTGCCGAGGGACAGGGAGCCCACAATGAGCAGTTCTTC; CDR3aa: CSAEGQGAHNEQFF
v_gene: TRBV7-2; j_gene: TRBJ2-7; d_gene: TRBD2; abundance: many; CDR3nt: TGTGCCAGCAGCCAGTGGACTAGCGGGATAGGAGAGCAGTACTTC; CDR3aa: CASSQWTSGIGEQYF
v_gene: TRBV3-1; j_gene: TRBJ2-1; d_gene: TRBD2; abundance: many; CDR3nt: TGTGCCAGCAGCCCGGGACTAGGGATTGGTGAGCAGTTCTTC; CDR3aa: CASSPGLGIGEQFF
v_gene: TRBV4-1; j_gene: TRBJ2-1; d_gene: TRBD2; abundance: many; CDR3nt: TGCGCCAGCAGCCAGCCGGGACTAGAGAGGAATGAGCAGTTCTTC; CDR3aa: CASSQPGLERNEQFF
v_gene: TRBV2; j_gene: TRBJ1-2; d_gene: .; abundance: many; CDR3nt: TGTGCCAGCAATCCTATGCGACAGCCTAACTATGGCTACACCTTC; CDR3aa: CASNPMRQPNYGYTF
v_gene: TRBV9; j_gene: TRBJ2-1; d_gene: TRBD2; abundance: many; CDR3nt: TGTGCCAGCAGCGTAGAGGCGGGAGCGACCAATGAGCAGTTCTTC; CDR3aa: CASSVEAGATNEQFF
v_gene: TRBV5-1; j_gene: TRBJ2-5; d_gene: .; abundance: many; CDR3nt: TGCGCCAGCTCACAAAGCCCGGGGAGAGAGACCCAGTACTTC; CDR3aa: CASSQSPGRETQYF
v_gene: TRBV19; j_gene: TRBJ1-5; d_gene: TRBD1; abundance: many; CDR3nt: TGTGCCAGTAGTCTCTGGACAGGGGATCAGCCCCAGCATTTT; CDR3aa: CASSLWTGDQPQHF
v_gene: TRBV20-1; j_gene: TRBJ2-7; d_gene: TRBD2; abundance: many; CDR3nt: TGCAGTGCTCAAAGCCTGACTAGCGGGGCCTACGAGCAGTACTTC; CDR3aa: CSAQSLTSGAYEQYF
v_gene: TRBV18; j_gene: TRBJ2-7; d_gene: TRBD1; abundance: many; CDR3nt: TGTGCCAGCTCCCTCAACAGGGGGCAGGAAGAGCAGTACTTC; CDR3aa: CASSLNRGQEEQYF
v_gene: TRBV2; j_gene: TRBJ2-1; d_gene: TRBD2; abundance: .; CDR3nt: TGTGCCAGCAAAGGACTAGCGGGAGTCTCGGTCAATGAGCAGTTCTTC; CDR3aa: CASKGLAGVSVNEQFF
v_gene: TRBV28; j_gene: TRBJ1-2; d_gene: TRBD1; abundance: many; CDR3nt: TGTGCCAGCGGTACTACGGGACAGGGGGTTGGCTACACCTTC; CDR3aa: CASGTTGQGVGYTF
v_gene: TRBV7-2; j_gene: TRBJ2-1; d_gene: .; abundance: many; CDR3nt: TGTGCCAGCAGGGCTATCGTTATTCCGGGTACCAATGAGCAGTTCTTC; CDR3aa: CASRAIVIPGTNEQFF
v_gene: TRBV20-1; j_gene: TRBJ2-3; d_gene: TRBD2; abundance: many; CDR3nt: TGCAGCGTAATTTATAGCGGGGGCACAGATACGCAGTATTTT; CDR3aa: CSVIYSGGTDTQYF
v_gene: TRBV6-5; j_gene: TRBJ2-4; d_gene: .; abundance: many; CDR3nt: TGTGCCAGCAGTATGGGGGAGTTAGCCAAAAACATTCAGTACTTC; CDR3aa: CASSMGELAKNIQYF
v_gene: TRBV15; j_gene: TRBJ2-7; d_gene: .; abundance: many; CDR3nt: TGTGCCACCAGCAGAGATTACCAGGGGGGAGGCGAGCAGTACTTC; CDR3aa: CATSRDYQGGGEQYF
v_gene: TRBV10-3; j_gene: TRBJ1-5; d_gene: .; abundance: many; CDR3nt: TGTGCCATCAGTGAGGCAAAAGGGTCGAATCAGCCCCAGCATTTT; CDR3aa: CAISEAKGSNQPQHF
v_gene: TRBV5-6; j_gene: TRBJ2-7; d_gene: .; abundance: many; CDR3nt: TGTGCCAGCAGCTTGGGACCGCTGAACGAGCAGTACTTC; CDR3aa: CASSLGPLNEQYF
v_gene: TRBV28; j_gene: TRBJ2-4; d_gene: .; abundance: many; CDR3nt: TGTGCCAGCATGGGAGTTGGCGAGAGACCTATCGCCAAAAACATTCAGTACTTC; CDR3aa: CASMGVGERPIAKNIQYF